One sample yielded the 3 T cell receptor beta chains listed below, sequenced in a study of T-cell reconstitution after alpha-beta-depleted transplantation in children. Unique molecular identifiers were incorporated during preparation of the TCRbeta library. Using its own MiXCR run on the PCR reads, TCRdb lists one record per CDR3 protein. Seen here are under 450,000 distinct CDR3 sequences, 15% to 20% observed once, and the top ten hold 25% to 35%. The sequencing here drew on PBMCs, mostly from graft donor cells, taken 360 days after TCRalphabeta/CD19-depleted stem cell transplant. These receptors were taken from a boy under two years old who had a stem cell transplant for Wiskott-Aldrich syndrome, so the T cells may come from the graft donor.

This chain connects TRBV4-3 to TRBJ2-3; D gene ambiguous. The V end was cut by 3 bases, the J end by 2 bases, with 12 bases between. In germline, CDR1 is LGHNA, CDR2 YSLEER. The CDR3 has 15 amino acids. As DNA, the CDR3 is TGCGCCAGCAGCCATGGCTTATGCTCCACAGATACGCAGTATTTT. Translated: CASSHGLCSTDTQYF.

The chain carries TRBV3-1 and TRBJ2-6, with D tentatively TRBD2 (6 bases). The length of the CDR3 is 17 residues. Germline loops: CDR1 LGHDT, CDR2 YNNKEL (reference sequence). The V gene lost 4 bases and the J gene lost 0 bases, with 13 bases spanning the gap. CDR3: CASSLRDSNSGANVLTF. In DNA, the CDR3 is TGTGCCAGCAGCCTTCGGGACTCCAACTCTGGGGCCAACGTCCTGACTTTC.

This rearrangement joins TRBV30 to TRBJ2-7; maybe TRBD1 (6 bases). Germline CDR1 and CDR2: GTSNPN and SVGIG (reference sequence). V shed 2 bases and J shed 3 bases, with 14 bases lying between them. This CDR3 spans 14 amino acids. The CDR3 sequence is CAWSIQGTYYEQYF. In DNA form, the CDR3 reads TGTGCCTGGAGTATTCAGGGGACCTACTACGAGCAGTACTTC.